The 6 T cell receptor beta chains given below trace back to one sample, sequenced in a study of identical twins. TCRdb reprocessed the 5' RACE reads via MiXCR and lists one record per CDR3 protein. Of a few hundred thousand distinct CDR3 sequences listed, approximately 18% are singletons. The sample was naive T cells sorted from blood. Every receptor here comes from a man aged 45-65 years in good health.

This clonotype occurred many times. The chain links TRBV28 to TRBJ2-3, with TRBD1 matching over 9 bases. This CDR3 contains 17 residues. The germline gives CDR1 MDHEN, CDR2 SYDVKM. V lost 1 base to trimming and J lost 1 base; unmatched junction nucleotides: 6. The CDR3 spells CASSLSGTGTGTDTQYF. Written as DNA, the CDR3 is TGTGCCAGCAGTTTATCCGGGACAGGGACGGGCACAGATACGCAGTATTTT.

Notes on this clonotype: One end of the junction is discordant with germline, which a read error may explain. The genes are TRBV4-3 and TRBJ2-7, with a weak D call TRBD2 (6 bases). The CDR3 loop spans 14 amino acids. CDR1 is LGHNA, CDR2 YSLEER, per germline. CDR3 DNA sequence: TGCGCCAGCAGGCAAGATCGGGGGTCCTACGAGCAGTACTTC. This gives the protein CASRQDRGSYEQYF.

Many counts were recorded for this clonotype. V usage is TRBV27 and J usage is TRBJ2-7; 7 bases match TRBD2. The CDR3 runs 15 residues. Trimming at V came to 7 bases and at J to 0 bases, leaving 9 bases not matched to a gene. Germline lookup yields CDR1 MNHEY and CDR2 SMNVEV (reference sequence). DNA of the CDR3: TGTGCCAGCAAAGTGGGAGGGTTCATCTCCTACGAGCAGTACTTC. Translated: CASKVGGFISYEQYF.

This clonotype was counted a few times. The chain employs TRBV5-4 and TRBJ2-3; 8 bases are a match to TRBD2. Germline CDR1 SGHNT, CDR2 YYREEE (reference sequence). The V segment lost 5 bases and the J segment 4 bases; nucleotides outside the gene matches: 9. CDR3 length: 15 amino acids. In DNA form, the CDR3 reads TGTGCCAGCAGGAAGGGGCGGGGGGCCGCAGATACGCAGTATTTT. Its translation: CASRKGRGAADTQYF.

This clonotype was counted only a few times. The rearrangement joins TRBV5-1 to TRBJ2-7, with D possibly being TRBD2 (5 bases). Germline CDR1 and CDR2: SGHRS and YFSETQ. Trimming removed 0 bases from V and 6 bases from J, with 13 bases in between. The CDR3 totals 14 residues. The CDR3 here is CASSLDREGSEQYF. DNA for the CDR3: TGCGCCAGCAGCTTGGATCGGGAAGGTAGCGAGCAGTACTTC. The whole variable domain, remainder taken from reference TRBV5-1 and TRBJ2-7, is KAGVTQTPRYLIKTRGQQVTLSCSPISGHRSVSWYQQTPGQGLQFLFEYFSETQRNKGNFPGRFSGRQFSNSRSEMNVSTLELGDSALYLCASSLDREGSEQYFGPGTRLTVT.

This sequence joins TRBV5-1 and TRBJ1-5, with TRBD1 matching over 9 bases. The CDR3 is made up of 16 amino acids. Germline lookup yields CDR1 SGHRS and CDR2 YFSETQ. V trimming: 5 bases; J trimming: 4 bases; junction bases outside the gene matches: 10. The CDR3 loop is CASSPWTGDSNQPQHF. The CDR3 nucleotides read TGCGCCAGCAGTCCCTGGACAGGGGATAGTAATCAGCCCCAGCATTTT.